This T cell receptor beta chain was recovered during a study of glioma-infiltrating T cells. Amplification of TCR alpha and beta CDR3 regions from RNA used iRepertoire nested multiplex PCR. TCRdb fed the multiplex PCR reads into MiXCR, producing one record per CDR3 protein. The sample consists of fewer than 250,000 distinct CDR3 sequences, 32% of them appearing once. Germline CDR1 and CDR2: MNHEY and SMNVEV (reference sequence). V gave up 2 bases and J gave up 5 bases, with 12 bases separating them. CDR3 size: 14 residues. At least ten counts were recorded for this clonotype. The rearrangement uses TRBV27 and TRBJ1-2; TRBD1 is a possible D gene (5 bases). Sequences were obtained from glioma tissue, nonneoplastic brain tissue, or PBMCs (not recorded which). The clonotype comes from a human donor with low-grade glioma or glioblastoma, undergoing nonglioma brain surgery, or in good health (not recorded which). For the CDR3, the DNA is TGTGCCAGCAGTTTAGGCAGGGAGATTTATGGCTACACCTTC. Amino acids: CASSLGREIYGYTF.